The rows below give T cell receptor beta chains drawn from one sample of a study of T cell responses to AZD1222 COVID-19 vaccine. Sequencing was performed with immunoSEQ multiplex PCR; in TCRdb, only in-frame clones are kept and a portion is missing. The sample has about 130,000 clones; about 90% are singletons. The source was peripheral blood, collected 28 days after the second AZD1222 dose. All receptors come from an adult who received the AZD1222 COVID-19 vaccine. CDR3s include the opening cysteine and the closing phenylalanine or tryptophan. Fields, in order: J gene, D gene, clone size, V gene, CDR3 length, CDR3 DNA, CDR3 protein. D genes are given only for firm matches. Only part of the rows carry a size: once, few, many, or a class if the clone is expanded.

>TRBJ1-5|NA|NA|TRBV30|13
TGTGCCTGGAGTAGTTCAGATAATCAGCCCCAGCATTTT
CAWSSSDNQPQHF
>TRBJ2-3|TRBD2|NA|TRBV11-2|15
TGTGCCAGCAGCTTAGGGGGCGGGAGAGTGGATACGCAGTATTTT
CASSLGGGRVDTQYF
>TRBJ1-1|TRBD1|NA|TRBV5-5|15
TGTGCCAGCAGCTTGGTGGGCAGGGGGGGGACTGAAGCTTTCTTT
CASSLVGRGGTEAFF
>TRBJ2-7|NA|once|TRBV12-3/TRBV12-4|11
TGTGCCAGCACCGCCGCCTACGAGCAGTACTTC
CASTAAYEQYF
>TRBJ1-1|TRBD1|NA|TRBV29-1|14
TGCAGCGTTGACGCTGGACAGGGGGGCCCTGAAGCTTTCTTT
CSVDAGQGGPEAFF
>TRBJ2-5|NA|NA|TRBV30|13
TGTGCCTGGAGTGTAGCAGGTAGGAAGACCCAGTACTTC
CAWSVAGRKTQYF
>TRBJ2-7|NA|few|TRBV24-1|14
TGTGCCACCAGTGCAGGGCCCGGGTCCTACGAGCAGTACTTC
CATSAGPGSYEQYF
>TRBJ2-1|NA|NA|TRBV7-9|12
TGTGCCAGCAGCTTAAAAGGGGATGAGCAGTTCTTC
CASSLKGDEQFF
>TRBJ1-5|NA|once|TRBV28|15
TGTGCCAGCAGTTCCCCCCAAGGGCCATATCAGCCCCAGCATTTT
CASSSPQGPYQPQHF
>TRBJ1-4|NA|NA|TRBV7-9|17
TGTGCCAGCAGCTTAGGGCAGGGGCACGGGGGATATGAAAAACTGTTTTTT
CASSLGQGHGGYEKLFF
>TRBJ1-5|NA|NA|TRBV28|16
TGTGCCAGCACTCTTGGGGGGGACGGGAGCAATCAGCCCCAGCATTTT
CASTLGGDGSNQPQHF
>TRBJ1-6|NA|NA|TRBV10-3|14
TGTGCCATCAGGGCCGACACAAATAATTCACCCCTCCACTTT
CAIRADTNNSPLHF
>TRBJ1-1|TRBD1|NA|TRBV11-2|14
TGTGCCAGCAGCTTAGGGCCAGGGGGCCCTGAAGCTTTCTTT
CASSLGPGGPEAFF
>TRBJ1-2|NA|NA|TRBV28|14
TGTGCCAGCAGTTTAGCGAGGACGGATTATGGCTACACCTTC
CASSLARTDYGYTF
>TRBJ1-5|NA|NA|TRBV3-1/TRBV3-2|13
TGTGCCAGCAGCCAAGGGTATTTGCAGCCCCAGCATTTT
CASSQGYLQPQHF
>TRBJ1-2|NA|NA|TRBV10-2|13
TGCGCCAGCACAGGACAGCCTGTCTCTGGCTACACCTTC
CASTGQPVSGYTF
>TRBJ1-5|NA|NA|TRBV28|13
TGTGCCAGCATGGGGCAACTCAATCAGCCCCAGCATTTT
CASMGQLNQPQHF
>TRBJ1-2|NA|NA|TRBV7-2|14
TGTGCCAGCAGCTTAAATTGGGGGAATTATGGCTACACCTTC
CASSLNWGNYGYTF
>TRBJ1-1|NA|NA|TRBV5-1|13
TGCGCCAGCAGCAGAGGTTTCGACACTGAAGCTTTCTTT
CASSRGFDTEAFF